Sequencing of this TCR beta chain was carried out in a study of blood T cell repertoires in COVID-19. Study as a whole: Samples of COVID-19 (acute and convalescent) were obtained from the United States, Italy and Spain. PBMCs, B-cell-depleted T cells, or T cells were the source of the cDNA or gDNA that made up the material.

In the authors' workflow: The assay estimated nucleated cells by amplifying reference gene primers. Assay: immunoSEQ multiplex PCR; the TCRdb copy retains only in-frame clones and omits some. D and trimming come from the DNA, and the V and J calls and clone size come from that table. The table includes about 140,000 clones, 85% detected once. The CDR3 spans 17 residues. Trimming cost V 4 bases and J 0 bases; bases outside gene matches: 8. Germline CDR1 and CDR2: LNHNV and YYDKDF (reference sequence). The V and J genes are TRBV15 and TRBJ2-3; TRBD1 matches 9 bases. The receptor was isolated from a man in his fifties with acute or convalescent COVID-19. Sequenced material: peripheral blood. CDR3 region: CATSTLLQGASTDTQYF. The CDR3 DNA reads as TGTGCCACCAGCACTCTACTACAGGGGGCTAGCACAGATACGCAGTATTTT. The complete variable domain, with remaining parts taken from reference TRBV15 and TRBJ2-3, reads DAMVIQNPRYQVTQFGKPVTLSCSQTLNHNVMYWYQQKSSQAPKLLFHYYDKDFNNEADTPDNFQSRRPNTSFCFLDIRSPGLGDTAMYLCATSTLLQGASTDTQYFGPGTRLTVL.